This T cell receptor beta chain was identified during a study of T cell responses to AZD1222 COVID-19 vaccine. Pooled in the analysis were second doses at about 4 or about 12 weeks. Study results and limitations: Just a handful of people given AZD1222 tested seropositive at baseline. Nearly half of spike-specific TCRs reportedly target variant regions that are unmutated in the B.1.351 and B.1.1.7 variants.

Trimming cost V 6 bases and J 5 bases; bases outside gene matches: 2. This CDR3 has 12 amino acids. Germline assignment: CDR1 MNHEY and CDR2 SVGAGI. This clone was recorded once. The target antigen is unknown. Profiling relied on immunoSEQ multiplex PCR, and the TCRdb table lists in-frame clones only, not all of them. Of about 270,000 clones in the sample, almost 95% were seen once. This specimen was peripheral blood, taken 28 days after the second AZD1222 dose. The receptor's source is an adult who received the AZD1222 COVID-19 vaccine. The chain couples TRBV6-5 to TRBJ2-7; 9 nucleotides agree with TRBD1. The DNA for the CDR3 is TGTGCCAGCAGGGGGGACAGGGACGAGCAGTACTTC. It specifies CASRGDRDEQYF.